These 4 T cell receptor beta chains originate from one sample sequenced in a study of T cell clonality in common variable immunodeficiency. TCRdb keeps only in-frame clones here, not all; method: immunoSEQ multiplex PCR. Singletons are absent from the sample, which has tens of thousands of clones. Specimen: peripheral blood mononuclear cells. These receptor sequences come from a person aged 18 to 75 in good health.

This clone came up a few times. The read finishes 3 residues shy of the CDR3 end, and the germline J gene is used to complete it. V gene TRBV7-9 combines with J gene TRBJ2-1; a weak D match, TRBD2 (6 bases). CDR1 and CDR2 (germline): SEHNR, FQNEAQ (reference sequence). The CDR3 totals 13 residues. V lost 3 bases, J lost 4 bases, and 7 bases lay in between. The CDR3 here is CASSFLAYNEQFF. The CDR3 bases that were read are TGTGCCAGCAGCTTTCTAGCGTACAATGAG.

This clone was picked up many times. The CDR3 bases that were read are TGTGCCAGTAGTAGATCCCGGGACAGGGGGTGGTCCGGGGAG. It translates to CASSRSRDRGWSGE. From start to end, the CDR3 is CASSRSRDRGWSGELFF. The V call is TRBV19, the J call TRBJ2-2; 11 positions match TRBD1. The read terminates 3 residues before the CDR3 end, so the remaining end is supplied by the germline J gene. V lost 4 bases to trimming and J lost 6 bases; unmatched junction nucleotides: 10. CDR3 size: 17 residues. Looked up from germline, CDR1 is LNHDA and CDR2 is SQIVND (reference sequence).

Many counts were recorded for this clone. The read ends 3 residues shy of where the CDR3 ends; the end is completed using the germline J gene. The V and J genes are TRBV28 and TRBJ2-7; D remains unclear. Germline V gives CDR1 MDHEN, CDR2 SYDVKM. V gave up 7 bases and J gave up 3 bases, with 13 bases separating them. This CDR3 contains 13 residues. CDR3 in amino acids: CASIGQFNYEQYF. The CDR3 bases that were read are TGTGCCAGCATTGGGCAGTTCAACTACGAG.

This clone was seen repeatedly, ten times or more. The read halts 3 residues ahead of the CDR3 end, with the missing end drawn from the germline J gene. This chain links TRBV20-1 with TRBJ1-1, with 8 nucleotides matching TRBD1. The CDR3 contains 16 residues. J lost 1 base, V lost 1 base, and 8 bases had no gene match. Germline V CDR1 and CDR2: DFQATT, SNEGSKA (reference sequence). The CDR3 loop is CSARVIQGVPNTEAFF. CDR3 DNA (partial): TGCAGTGCTAGAGTGATACAGGGGGTACCGAACACTGAA.